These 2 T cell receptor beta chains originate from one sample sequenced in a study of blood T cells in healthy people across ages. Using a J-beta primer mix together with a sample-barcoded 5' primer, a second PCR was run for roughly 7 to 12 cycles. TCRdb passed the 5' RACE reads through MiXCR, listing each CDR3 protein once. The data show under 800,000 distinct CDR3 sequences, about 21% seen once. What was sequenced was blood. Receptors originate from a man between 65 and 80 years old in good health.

This CDR3 is CASSYGQEGRQYF. The CDR3 DNA is TGTGCCAGCAGCTACGGACAGGAGGGACGGCAGTATTTT. The genes are TRBV3-1 and TRBJ2-3; possibly TRBD1 for D (7 bases). The CDR3 length is 13 residues. From germline, CDR1 is LGHDT and CDR2 YNNKEL (reference sequence). V was clipped by 5 bases and J by 11 bases, with 17 bases between them.

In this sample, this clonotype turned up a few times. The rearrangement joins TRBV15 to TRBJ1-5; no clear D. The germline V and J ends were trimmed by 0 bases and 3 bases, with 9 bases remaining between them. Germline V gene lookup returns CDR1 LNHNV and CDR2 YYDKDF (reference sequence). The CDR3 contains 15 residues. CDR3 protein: CATSRDDRANQPQHF. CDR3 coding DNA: TGTGCCACCAGCAGAGATGACCGGGCCAATCAGCCCCAGCATTTT.